This T cell receptor (beta chain) was observed in a study of spatial heterogeneity in lung cancer. The sample's time point: sample taken at primary tumor resection. Whole RNA came from tumor, nontumor lung or frozen PBMC and was sequenced without being sorted. The roughly 68 donors had untreated early-stage non-small cell lung cancer. This clonotype was seen at least ten times. A single record per CDR3 protein comes from TCRdb applying MiXCR to the 5' RACE reads. Of some 100,000 distinct CDR3 sequences in the sample, around 9% were seen once. The receptor was derived from a male donor with early-stage non-small cell lung cancer. The source was PBMCs, collected at surgery.

Here the CDR3 DNA reads TGTGCCAGCAGTTTGTTCTCGGGGAACACCGGGGAGCTGTTTTTT. Protein: CASSLFSGNTGELFF. The chain combines TRBV28 with TRBJ2-2, with D unclear. Germline assignment: CDR1 MDHEN and CDR2 SYDVKM. The CDR3 is 15 amino acids. V lost 3 bases and J 1 base, leaving 9 bases between the germline ends.